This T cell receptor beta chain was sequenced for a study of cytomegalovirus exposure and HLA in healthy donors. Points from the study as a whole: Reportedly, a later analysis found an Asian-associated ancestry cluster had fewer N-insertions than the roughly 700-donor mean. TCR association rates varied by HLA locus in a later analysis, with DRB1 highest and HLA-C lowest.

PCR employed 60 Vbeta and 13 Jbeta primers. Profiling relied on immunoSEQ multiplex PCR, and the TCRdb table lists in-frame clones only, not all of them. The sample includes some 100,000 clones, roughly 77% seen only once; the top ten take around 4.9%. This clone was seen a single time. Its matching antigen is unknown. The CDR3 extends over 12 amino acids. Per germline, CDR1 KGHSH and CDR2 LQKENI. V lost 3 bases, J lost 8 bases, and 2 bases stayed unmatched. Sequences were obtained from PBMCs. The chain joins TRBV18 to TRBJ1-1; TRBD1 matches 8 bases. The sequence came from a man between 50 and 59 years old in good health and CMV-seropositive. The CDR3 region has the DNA TGTGCCAGCTCACCGACAGGGGACGAAGCTTTCTTT. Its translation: CASSPTGDEAFF.